Shown below are 21 T cell receptor beta chains from a single sample sequenced in a study of T-cell memory formation after mild COVID-19 (dated by TCRdb to the early 2020s). Libraries were prepared through 5' RACE. The sequencer listed for this sample is Illumina NovaSeq 6000. In TCRdb, the public reads were trimmed at Q25 with fastp and aligned with MiXCR, with productive beta chains retained. Identical CDR3 protein sequences are pooled into one entry, listed with their most common genes and DNA. The sample table holds approximately 300,000 distinct CDR3 sequences, of which 7% to 10% were seen once. The ten top clones hold around a fifth of the sample. Sequencing input: PBMCs or a T cell subset sorted from them (not recorded which). The receptor source for this set is a man aged 18 to 30 who had mild COVID-19 (a few samples of this study predate the infection). The sample titles of this study are shuffled in the database, so cell type and time point are left out; the donor was told from shared clones.

The chain combines TRBV6-5 with TRBJ2-2, with D perhaps TRBD1 or TRBD2 (6 bases each). With 2 bases removed from V and 8 bases from J, the gap between germline ends came to 12 bases. Looked up from germline, CDR1 is MNHEY and CDR2 is SVGAGI. This CDR3 contains 14 residues. The CDR3: CASSYRGDRGELFF. The CDR3 DNA follows: TGTGCCAGCAGTTACAGGGGGGATCGGGGGGAGCTGTTTTTT.

This clonotype was observed once. This could be a read error, since a much larger clone is one nucleotide away. This chain connects TRBV6-2 or TRBV6-3 to TRBJ2-4; D is perhaps TRBD1 or TRBD2 (5 bases each). Germline V gene data show CDR1 as MNHEY and CDR2 as SVGEGT. The CDR3 is 13 residues long. The CDR3 coding sequence is TGTGCCACCGGGACGGTTGCATCAAACATTAAGTACTTC. Translation gives CATGTVASNIKYF.

This chain links TRBV29-1 with TRBJ1-1, with D maybe TRBD1 (6 bases). In germline, CDR1 is SQVTM, CDR2 ANQGSEA. V was cut by 3 bases and J by 4 bases, with 12 bases left in between. The CDR3 totals 13 residues. CDR3 DNA sequence: TGCAGCGTTGACACAGGGTCGTCCACTGAAGCTTTCTTT. It is translated as CSVDTGSSTEAFF.

This clonotype was observed at least ten times. The V and J genes are TRBV7-9 and TRBJ2-3; D is perhaps TRBD2 (6 bases). The CDR3 runs to 13 residues. With 6 bases removed from V and 3 bases from J, the gap between germline ends came to 10 bases. Germline CDR1 reads SEHNR; CDR2 reads FQNEAQ (reference sequence). CDR3 in DNA: TGTGCCAGCAGGCGGGACCGTACAGATACGCAGTATTTT. This encodes CASRRDRTDTQYF.

This clonotype appeared a few times. The CDR3 loop reads CASSSAPGRSPLHF. The DNA of the CDR3 is TGTGCCAGCAGTTCGGCCCCGGGGCGTTCACCCCTCCACTTT. The genes are TRBV27 and TRBJ1-6; D is perhaps TRBD1 (5 bases). The CDR3 length is 14 residues. The V gene lost 4 bases and the J gene lost 9 bases, with 13 bases spanning the gap. Germline V CDR1 and CDR2: MNHEY, SMNVEV (reference sequence).

This clonotype showed up just a few times. The chain links TRBV12-3 or TRBV12-4 to TRBJ2-2; D may correspond to TRBD1 or TRBD2 (5 bases each). Trimming removed 2 bases at V and 6 bases at J, with 10 bases between. This CDR3 is 14 amino acids long. In DNA form, the CDR3 reads TGTGCCAGCAGTTTATGGGGGAGTTCCGGGGAGCTGTTTTTT. Translated: CASSLWGSSGELFF.

This rearrangement joins TRBV5-1 to TRBJ2-7, with 8 nucleotides matching TRBD1. From germline, CDR1 is SGHRS and CDR2 YFSETQ. The CDR3 is 14 amino acids. V trimming: 4 bases; J trimming: 2 bases; junction bases outside the gene matches: 5. The CDR3 reads CASSVGQDAYEQYF. CDR3 coding DNA: TGCGCCAGCAGCGTGGGACAGGACGCCTACGAGCAGTACTTC.

This clonotype occurred many times. The chain combines TRBV6-6 with TRBJ2-1; D is tentatively TRBD1 or TRBD2 (6 bases each). Between the trimmed V and J ends, which lost 7 bases and 5 bases, there was a span of 15 bases. In germline, CDR1 is MNHNY, CDR2 SVGAGI (reference sequence). This CDR3 is built from 14 residues. This chain's CDR3 is CASKFTGADNEQFF. The CDR3 nucleotides read TGTGCCAGCAAATTTACGGGGGCCGACAATGAGCAGTTCTTC.

V is TRBV12-3 or TRBV12-4 and J is TRBJ1-4; D is possibly TRBD1 (5 bases). V was pared by 2 bases and J by 7 bases, with 8 bases between. This CDR3 has 13 amino acids. This CDR3 reads CASSLRGGEKLFF. The CDR3 nucleotides are TGTGCCAGCAGTTTACGGGGGGGTGAAAAACTGTTTTTT.

This clonotype was observed at least ten times. The chain couples TRBV2 to TRBJ2-7; D not certain. This CDR3 comprises 11 residues. Deletions cut 7 bases from V and 4 bases from J, with 8 bases between. The germline gives CDR1 SNHLY, CDR2 FYNNEI. The CDR3 DNA sequence: TGTGCCAGCACCGTAGGGTACGAGCAGTACTTC. This codes for CASTVGYEQYF.

In this sample, this clonotype turned up a few times. The rearrangement joins TRBV12-3 or TRBV12-4 to TRBJ1-6, with TRBD1 as a possible D gene (5 bases). V lost 5 bases to trimming and J lost 0 bases, with 8 bases between them. The CDR3 totals 15 residues. CDR3: CASSRGSSYNSPLHF. The DNA for the CDR3 is TGTGCCAGCAGTCGGGGGAGCTCCTATAATTCACCCCTCCACTTT.

Many counts were recorded for this clonotype. The rearrangement links TRBV6-5 to TRBJ2-3, with D uncertain. The V end lost 7 bases, the J end lost 5 bases, and 10 bases lay between the germline ends. This CDR3 is built from 12 residues. Germline V gene lookup returns CDR1 MNHEY and CDR2 SVGAGI. CDR3 in DNA: TGTGCCAGCACTGATGAAAAAGATACGCAGTATTTT. Translation gives CASTDEKDTQYF.

At least ten counts were recorded for this clonotype. The rearrangement links TRBV20-1 to TRBJ2-2; D possibly corresponds to TRBD1 (5 bases). Germline V lookup: CDR1 DFQATT, CDR2 SNEGSKA (reference sequence). Trimming cost V 4 bases and J 0 bases, with 9 bases left between them. The CDR3 has 14 amino acids. The CDR3 coding sequence is TGCAGTGCTACGACGACAGCGAACACCGGGGAGCTGTTTTTT. This codes for CSATTTANTGELFF.

The rearrangement links TRBV3-2 to TRBJ1-2; the table assigns TRBD1, which was not confirmed against the DNA. TRBV3-2 is listed as a pseudogene. CDR3 length: 14 amino acids. CDR3 DNA: TGTGCCAGCCCCCGGACAGGGTGCGGGTATGGCTACACCTTC. Its protein is CASPRTGCGYGYTF.

This clonotype has at least ten counts. The V and J genes are TRBV6-1 and TRBJ1-5; no reliable D call. Germline V lookup: CDR1 MNHNS, CDR2 SASEGT. CDR3 length: 16 residues. Deletions cut 2 bases from V and 0 bases from J, with 11 bases between. CDR3 loop: CASSESSGSSNQPQHF. Here the CDR3 DNA reads TGTGCCAGCAGTGAATCCTCGGGGAGTAGCAATCAGCCCCAGCATTTT.

This clonotype was picked up a small number of times. The rearrangement uses TRBV29-1 and TRBJ2-7; D is unclear. Deletions cut 6 bases from V and 0 bases from J, with 12 bases between. Per the germline V gene, CDR1 is SQVTM and CDR2 is ANQGSEA. This CDR3 is 13 amino acids long. The CDR3 DNA reads TGCAGCGTCCTAGGTCATAACTCCTACGAGCAGTACTTC. Translation gives CSVLGHNSYEQYF.

This clonotype was detected a few times. The rearrangement joins TRBV4-3 to TRBJ1-2; no reliable D call. Germline V gene sequence: CDR1 LGHNA, CDR2 YSLEER. Deletions cut 3 bases from V and 8 bases from J, with 22 bases between. The CDR3 totals 16 residues. The chain's CDR3 is CASSQIWTGFGSGYTF. The DNA of the CDR3 is TGCGCCAGCAGCCAGATCTGGACGGGATTCGGCTCCGGCTACACCTTC.

The chain is built from TRBV4-2 and TRBJ2-2; perhaps TRBD1 as D (6 bases). CDR3 length: 14 amino acids. The V end lost 4 bases, the J end lost 7 bases, and 13 bases lay between the germline ends. Germline CDR1 and CDR2: LGHNA and YNFKEQ. CDR3: CASSLEGENGELFF. The DNA of the CDR3 is TGTGCCAGCAGCCTCGAGGGGGAGAACGGGGAGCTGTTTTTT.

This clonotype was picked up many times. As DNA, the CDR3 is TGTGCCAGCAGCTTTCGAGGGTTAGGGGAGCTGTTTTTT. Translated: CASSFRGLGELFF. The chain recombines TRBV5-6 with TRBJ2-2; TRBD2 might be the D (5 bases). The germline V and J ends were trimmed by 2 bases and 8 bases, with 10 bases remaining between them. Germline lookup yields CDR1 SGHDT and CDR2 YYEEEE. The CDR3 runs 13 residues.

This clonotype appeared a few times. V is TRBV6-1 and J is TRBJ2-3; D not certain. The CDR3 totals 15 residues. Germline V lookup: CDR1 MNHNS, CDR2 SASEGT. The V and J ends lost 0 bases and 1 base respectively, with 8 bases between them. CDR3 in DNA: TGTGCCAGCAGTGAAGCGGCCTGGCGCACAGATACGCAGTATTTT. Translating it yields CASSEAAWRTDTQYF.

V and J are TRBV7-7 and TRBJ2-3; the match to TRBD2 covers 9 bases. J was trimmed by 5 bases and V by 5 bases; bases with no gene match: 5. In germline, CDR1 is SSHAT, CDR2 FNYEAQ (reference sequence). The CDR3 is 14 residues long. The chain's CDR3 is CASSGGGAGDTQYF. CDR3 sequence (DNA): TGTGCCAGCAGCGGCGGGGGGGCAGGAGATACGCAGTATTTT.